The present T cell receptor beta chain was sequenced within a study of beta chain features in type 1 diabetes. Findings and caveats of the study: Shortening that was moderate but significant affected the TCRB CDR3s of Type 1 diabetes patients in all four CD4+ subsets. Equally in patients and controls, PCR might preferentially amplify shorter templates.

The CDR3 totals 14 residues. J lost 7 bases, V lost 5 bases, and 6 bases had no gene match. Germline CDR1 is SNHLY and CDR2 is FYNNEI. About this clone: What it binds is not known.

The isolated RNA, all of it, was reverse transcribed, so expressed TCRB transcripts were what got sequenced. Clones were read by immunoSEQ multiplex PCR, and TCRdb kept only the in-frame ones, dropping some. The sample has roughly 160,000 clones; about 8.3% are singletons. The clonotype was recovered from a young woman with type 1 diabetes. The sample consisted of central memory CD4+ T cells from blood. The chain has TRBV2 and TRBJ1-5, with 9 bases identical to TRBD1. Here the CDR3 reads CASSPGTGRQPQHF. CDR3 nucleotides: TGTGCCAGCAGTCCAGGGACAGGGAGACAGCCCCAGCATTTT.